A single sample gave rise to the 21 T cell receptor beta chains below, sequenced in a study of Graves' ophthalmopathy and Graves' hyperthyroidism (dated by TCRdb to about 2018). Instrument used: Illumina HiSeq 2000. For repertoire sequencing, TCR beta CDR3 regions were amplified from RNA transcripts. The first round of RT-PCR was done with HTBI primers and the Qiagen OneStep RT-PCR kit, and was followed by a second round of multiplex PCR, then size selection and purification. TCRdb reprocessing: public reads trimmed at Q25 with fastp, clones called with MiXCR, in-frame beta chains kept. Every entry covers one CDR3 protein and lists the most common genes and DNA from its rows. This sample lists around 1,000,000 distinct CDR3 sequences; about 35% were detected once. The ten top clones hold around 10% of the sample. The specimen was peripheral blood or thyroid tissue (not recorded which). These receptors were collected from an adult man with Graves' hyperthyroidism.

With respect to this clonotype: A much larger clonotype is one base distant, so this may be a read error. This chain uses TRBV24-1 with TRBJ2-7, with TRBD1 identical over 7 bases. The CDR3 spans 17 residues. CDR1 is KGHDR and CDR2 is SFDVKD in the germline V gene. V lost 2 bases and J lost 6; bases outside the gene matches: 15. DNA for the CDR3: TGTGCCACCAGTGATTCATGGGACAGAAAAGCCCCTAGCGAGCAGTACTTC. It encodes CATSDSWDRKAPSEQYF.

On this clonotype: This clone may be a read error of a much larger clone one base away. V and J are TRBV6-2 or TRBV6-3 and TRBJ1-2; D unresolved. The V gene lost 8 bases and the J gene lost 12 bases, with 13 bases spanning the gap. The CDR3 extends over 10 amino acids. The germline CDR1 and CDR2 sequences are MNHEY and SVGEGT. The chain's CDR3 is CASGPLTNTF. The CDR3 DNA is TGTGCCAGCGGACCACTGACCAACACCTTC.

This clonotype has ten or more counts. This rearrangement joins TRBV11-2 to TRBJ2-2, with a tentative D call TRBD1 (6 bases). The V gene's germline CDR1 is SGHAT and CDR2 FQNNGV. The CDR3 has 16 residues. Between the trimmed V and J ends, which lost 3 bases and 1 base, there was a span of 12 bases. CDR3 sequence (DNA): TGTGCCAGCAGCTTTTGGGGGCCGGGGAACACCGGGGAGCTGTTTTTT. Protein product: CASSFWGPGNTGELFF.

V is TRBV12-3 or TRBV12-4 and J is TRBJ1-6; 7 positions match TRBD1. The CDR3 extends over 17 amino acids. With 5 bases clipped from V and 0 bases from J, the junction kept 7 bases outside the gene matches. This CDR3 is CASSPTGDSSYNSPLHF. CDR3 nucleotides: TGTGCCAGCAGTCCTACAGGGGATAGCTCCTATAATTCACCCCTCCACTTT.

At least ten counts were recorded for this clonotype. The V and J genes are TRBV2 and TRBJ1-2, with TRBD1 matching over 7 bases. The CDR3 loop spans 15 amino acids. Germline lookup yields CDR1 SNHLY and CDR2 FYNNEI. Trimming at V came to 2 bases and at J to 4 bases, leaving 7 bases not matched to a gene. The CDR3 DNA reads as TGTGCCAGCAGTGAACGGCGACAGGGAACCTATGGCTACACCTTC. It specifies CASSERRQGTYGYTF.

This clonotype was detected many times. This sequence joins TRBV9 and TRBJ2-7; 8 bases line up with TRBD2. Unmatched junction bases numbered 5, after V lost 0 bases and J lost 3 bases. The CDR3 consists of 15 residues. The V gene's germline CDR1 is SGDLS and CDR2 YYNGEE. The CDR3 region has the DNA TGTGCCAGCAGCGTAGCTTTAGCGGGAAGCTACGAGCAGTACTTC. Amino acid sequence: CASSVALAGSYEQYF. Variable domain in full (rest from reference TRBV9 and TRBJ2-7): DSGVTQTPKHLITATGQRVTLRCSPRSGDLSVYWYQQSLDQGLQFLIQYYNGEERAKGNILERFSAQQFPDLHSELNLSSLELGDSALYFCASSVALAGSYEQYFGPGTRLTVT.

Worth noting for this clonotype: A much larger clone sits a single nucleotide away, making a read error possible. V usage is TRBV10-3 and J usage is TRBJ2-5; 9 positions match TRBD1. The V gene's germline CDR1 is ENHRY and CDR2 SYGVKD. The CDR3 is 13 amino acids. Trimming at V came to 5 bases and at J to 4 bases, leaving 2 bases not matched to a gene. In nucleotides, the CDR3 is TGTGCCATCAGTAAGACAGGGGGAGAGACCCAGTACTTC. It encodes CAISKTGGETQYF.

In regard to this clonotype: Being one base from a much bigger clone, this may be a read error. V gene TRBV2 combines with J gene TRBJ1-6; D perhaps matches TRBD1 (5 bases). With 6 bases removed from V and 9 bases from J, the gap between germline ends came to 12 bases. Germline values: CDR1 SNHLY, CDR2 FYNNEI. This CDR3 contains 13 residues. The CDR3 here is CASRWDGSSPLHF. CDR3 nucleotides: TGTGCCAGCAGGTGGGACGGTAGTTCACCCCTCCACTTT.

This clonotype came up a few times. The chain is built from TRBV20-1 and TRBJ2-7; TRBD2 aligns across 10 bases. Per germline, CDR1 DFQATT and CDR2 SNEGSKA (reference sequence). V lost 5 bases and J lost 2; bases outside the gene matches: 6. This CDR3 is built from 14 residues. DNA for the CDR3: TGCAGTGCTCCGAGGACTAGCGGAACCTACGAGCAGTACTTC. The encoded protein is CSAPRTSGTYEQYF.

In its sample, this clonotype was seen many times. The rearrangement links TRBV9 to TRBJ2-7; 7 bases line up with TRBD1. The J segment lost 3 bases and the V segment lost 1 base, leaving 7 bases of the junction unmatched. Germline lookup yields CDR1 SGDLS and CDR2 YYNGEE. This CDR3 comprises 15 residues. The CDR3 region has the DNA TGTGCCAGCAGCGTAAACGGACAGGCGGTCTACGAGCAGTACTTC. Amino acids: CASSVNGQAVYEQYF.

The table lists this clonotype with many counts. CDR3 residues: CASSSMGWDYGYTF. The CDR3 DNA sequence: TGTGCCAGCAGCTCTATGGGTTGGGACTATGGCTACACCTTC. The V and J genes are TRBV7-9 and TRBJ1-2; D call uncertain. CDR3 length: 14 amino acids. Trimming took off 4 bases at V and 3 bases at J, with 12 bases between the two ends. Germline V lookup: CDR1 SEHNR, CDR2 FQNEAQ (reference sequence).

This clonotype was picked up many times. The chain combines TRBV15 with TRBJ1-5, with D maybe TRBD1 (5 bases). Germline loops: CDR1 LNHNV, CDR2 YYDKDF (reference sequence). CDR3 length: 16 residues. The V gene lost 1 base and the J gene lost 0 bases, with 10 bases spanning the gap. CDR3 amino acids: CATSRAGQRSNQPQHF. The CDR3 nucleotides read TGTGCCACCAGCAGAGCAGGACAACGTAGCAATCAGCCCCAGCATTTT. Drawing the rest from reference TRBV15 and TRBJ1-5, the complete variable domain is DAMVIQNPRYQVTQFGKPVTLSCSQTLNHNVMYWYQQKSSQAPKLLFHYYDKDFNNEADTPDNFQSRRPNTSFCFLDIRSPGLGDTAMYLCATSRAGQRSNQPQHFGDGTRLSIL.

This clonotype was counted between two and nine times. The chain is built from TRBV7-8 and TRBJ1-1; 8 bases agree with TRBD1. The V segment lost 6 bases and the J segment 10 bases; nucleotides outside the gene matches: 7. The CDR3 loop spans 12 amino acids. Germline V gene data show CDR1 as SGHVS and CDR2 as FQNEAQ. The CDR3 here is CASSLLDRVAFF. CDR3 in DNA: TGTGCCAGCAGTCTTCTGGACAGGGTAGCTTTCTTT.

This clonotype was recorded a few times. The V and J genes are TRBV20-1 and TRBJ2-7; D not certain. Trimming pared 5 bases from V and 6 bases from J, leaving 20 bases between. Germline CDR1 reads DFQATT; CDR2 reads SNEGSKA (reference sequence). The CDR3 length is 14 residues. The CDR3 spells CSACPGPLMGEQYF. The CDR3 nucleotides are TGCAGTGCTTGCCCCGGGCCCCTGATGGGCGAGCAGTACTTC.

This clonotype was found many times. The chain is built from TRBV6-4 and TRBJ2-3; TRBD2 aligns across 7 bases. Germline assignment: CDR1 MRHNA and CDR2 SNTAGT. The CDR3 extends over 15 amino acids. V dropped 2 bases and J dropped 1; count of bases not matched to a gene: 3. CDR3 residues: CASSDSGEGTDTQYF. CDR3 DNA sequence: TGTGCCAGCAGTGACAGCGGGGAGGGCACAGATACGCAGTATTTT.

The V and J genes are TRBV9 and TRBJ1-4; unclear D gene. The V and J ends lost 4 bases and 1 base respectively, with 11 bases between them. Germline V gene lookup returns CDR1 SGDLS and CDR2 YYNGEE. The CDR3 is 15 amino acids. The DNA of the CDR3 is TGTGCCAGCAGCAGACTAGCGGGAACTAATGAAAAACTGTTTTTT. It codes for CASSRLAGTNEKLFF.

This clonotype was recorded at least ten times. This chain joins TRBV20-1 and TRBJ2-5, with 14 nucleotides matching TRBD2. Germline V gene data show CDR1 as DFQATT and CDR2 as SNEGSKA (reference sequence). J lost 2 bases, V lost 3 bases, and 2 bases had no gene match. The CDR3 length is 15 residues. CDR3 nucleotides: TGCAGTGCTAGGGGACTAGCGGGGGAGCAAGAGACCCAGTACTTC. It is translated as CSARGLAGEQETQYF.

The table lists this clonotype with many counts. This chain links TRBV24-1 with TRBJ2-5, with TRBD1 matching 7 bases. Trimming took 3 bases from V and 1 from J; bases not matched to a gene: 7. CDR3 length equals 16 residues. Germline V gives CDR1 KGHDR, CDR2 SFDVKD. The CDR3 spells CATSDPGQVPQETQYF. As DNA, the CDR3 is TGTGCCACCAGTGATCCAGGACAGGTTCCCCAAGAGACCCAGTACTTC.

This clonotype was picked up a small number of times. The V call is TRBV7-9, the J call TRBJ1-5; perhaps TRBD1 as D (6 bases). The CDR3 consists of 14 residues. V lost 5 bases and J lost 4, with 12 bases in between. Germline lookup yields CDR1 SEHNR and CDR2 FQNEAQ (reference sequence). CDR3 DNA: TGTGCCAGCAGCGCCCTAAGGGGGAATCAGCCCCAGCATTTT. It specifies CASSALRGNQPQHF.

This clonotype was seen at least ten times. The V call is TRBV11-2, the J call TRBJ2-2; D is unclear. CDR3 size: 14 residues. V lost 5 bases and J 7 bases, leaving 14 bases between the germline ends. From germline, CDR1 is SGHAT and CDR2 FQNNGV. The CDR3 spells CASSVSLMLGELFF. CDR3 bases: TGTGCCAGCAGCGTATCTCTAATGCTCGGGGAGCTGTTTTTT. Based on the CDR3 plus reference TRBV11-2 and TRBJ2-2, the full variable domain is EAGVAQSPRYKIIEKRQSVAFWCNPISGHATLYWYQQILGQGPKLLIQFQNNGVVDDSQLPKDRFSAERLKGVDSTLKIQPAKLEDSAVYLCASSVSLMLGELFFGEGSRLTVL.

This clonotype has a handful of counts. This sequence joins TRBV5-1 and TRBJ2-7; 11 nucleotides match TRBD2. After removal of 4 bases from V and 2 bases from J, the junction contained 8 bases not matched to a gene. Germline CDR1 and CDR2: SGHRS and YFSETQ. This CDR3 has 16 amino acids. CDR3 region: CASSATSGSLAYEQYF. For the CDR3, the DNA is TGCGCCAGCAGCGCAACTAGCGGGAGTCTCGCCTACGAGCAGTACTTC.